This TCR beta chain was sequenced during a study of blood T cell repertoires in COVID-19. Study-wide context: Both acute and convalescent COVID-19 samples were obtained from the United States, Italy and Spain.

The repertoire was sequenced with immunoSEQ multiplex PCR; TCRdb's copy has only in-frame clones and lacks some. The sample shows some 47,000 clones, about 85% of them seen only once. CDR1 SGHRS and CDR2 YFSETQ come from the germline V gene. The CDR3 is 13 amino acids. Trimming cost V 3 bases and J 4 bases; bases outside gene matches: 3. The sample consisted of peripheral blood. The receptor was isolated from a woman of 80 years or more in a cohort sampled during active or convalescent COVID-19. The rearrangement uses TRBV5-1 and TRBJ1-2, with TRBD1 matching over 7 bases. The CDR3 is CASSSQGGYGYTF. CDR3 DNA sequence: TGCGCCAGCAGCTCCCAGGGGGGCTATGGCTACACCTTC.